These T cell receptor beta chains were read from a single sample in a study of blood T cell repertoires in COVID-19. The data were produced by immunoSEQ multiplex PCR, yet TCRdb's version contains in-frame clones alone and is incomplete. The data contain about 250,000 clones, roughly 83% of them singletons. The sample was peripheral blood. These receptors were obtained from a man older than 75 with acute or convalescent COVID-19. The CDR3 runs from the conserved cysteine through the conserved F or W. A D gene is named only where the DNA matches it firmly. Clone size is not always given. Where it is, it says once, few, many or a class for expanded clones.

CDR3 DNA	CDR3 protein	CDR3 length	J gene	D gene	clone size	V gene
TGTGCCAGCAGCTCGCAAGCCCGGGATGGGGAAAAACTGTTTTTT	CASSSQARDGEKLFF	15	TRBJ1-4	-	-	TRBV11-2
TGTGCCAGCAGTGAATATGGAGGAAACTATGGCTACACCTTC	CASSEYGGNYGYTF	14	TRBJ1-2	-	few	TRBV6-1
TGTGCCAGCAGCTTAGGGGGGCACACTGAAGCTTTCTTT	CASSLGGHTEAFF	13	TRBJ1-1	-	-	TRBV7-9
TGTGCCACCAGCAGAGGGCGACTAGCGGGGGCCAATGAGCAGTTCTTC	CATSRGRLAGANEQFF	16	TRBJ2-1	TRBD2	-	TRBV15
TGTGCCAGCAGCTTGGTCAGGGGCGTCGAGATTGGGCGCTACACCTTC	CASSLVRGVEIGRYTF	16	TRBJ1-2	-	few	TRBV5-6
TGTGCCAGCTCACCAGGAAGGGGGCAAGGAAATGAAAAACTGTTTTTT	CASSPGRGQGNEKLFF	16	TRBJ1-4	TRBD1	few	TRBV18
TGTGCCAGCAGCTTGCTTAGCAGGGGTATAGGAGAGCTGTTTTTT	CASSLLSRGIGELFF	15	TRBJ2-2	-	once	TRBV5-4
TGTGCCAGCAGTGACTCTCAGGGGAGACATGGCTACACCTTC	CASSDSQGRHGYTF	14	TRBJ1-2	-	-	TRBV6-4
TGCGCCAGCAGCCTGGGCCGGGACAGATACAATGAGCAGTTCTTC	CASSLGRDRYNEQFF	15	TRBJ2-1	TRBD1	-	TRBV4-1
TGTGCCAGCAGCTTGGTGGCCTCCTACGAGCAGTACTTC	CASSLVASYEQYF	13	TRBJ2-7	-	-	TRBV7-2
TGTGCCAGCAGTTTAGGAGGGAACTATGGCTACACCTTC	CASSLGGNYGYTF	13	TRBJ1-2	-	-	TRBV28
TGTGCCAGTAGCGTTGACAGGGGTTTCTACAATGAGCAGTTCTTC	CASSVDRGFYNEQFF	15	TRBJ2-1	TRBD1	-	TRBV19
TGTGCCAGCAGCTTAAGGGGGGGCTGGGATCAGCCCCAGCATTTT	CASSLRGGWDQPQHF	15	TRBJ1-5	-	once	TRBV28
TGCGCCAGCAGCCCCGGAGGTCGGAATTCACCCCTCCACTTT	CASSPGGRNSPLHF	14	TRBJ1-6	-	-	TRBV5-1
TGTGCCAGCTCACCACCGGGGGGGGTAAAGAGCAATCAGCCCCAGCATTTT	CASSPPGGVKSNQPQHF	17	TRBJ1-5	-	-	TRBV18
TGTGCCAGGACTACCGATGGGGCAGGGGGCGACTCCTACGAGCAGTACTTC	CARTTDGAGGDSYEQYF	17	TRBJ2-7	TRBD1	-	TRBV19
TGTGCCAGCAGCTTACGACCAGCGGGGAACGGGAACACCGGGGAGCTGTTTTTT	CASSLRPAGNGNTGELFF	18	TRBJ2-2	TRBD2	-	TRBV7-9